The 10 T cell receptor beta chains in this list originate from one sample, sequenced in a study of CD8 T cells in Susac syndrome (dated by TCRdb to between 2018 and 2021). Library construction relied on the immunoSEQ multiplex PCR assay. RNA was extracted using the RNeasy kit, and about 0.5 to 1 ug of the RNA was reverse transcribed with random hexamers. TCRdb reworked the public reads: Q25 trimming with fastp, MiXCR clone assembly, productive beta chains retained. Duplicate CDR3 protein sequences are folded into a single record with the most common DNA and genes. The sample has about 300,000 distinct CDR3 sequences on record, 85% of them singletons. The biggest ten clones account for around 0.2% of the sample. Sequenced material: CD8+ T cells from PBMCs. The receptors derive from a human donor with multiple sclerosis.

The chain carries TRBV5-6 and TRBJ1-5, with D possibly being TRBD1 (6 bases). CDR1 is SGHDT, CDR2 YYEEEE, per germline. This CDR3 comprises 15 residues. With 4 bases removed from V and 3 bases from J, the gap between germline ends came to 14 bases. CDR3 sequence: CASSLGQLPNQPQHF. CDR3 in DNA: TGTGCCAGCAGCCTTGGACAGCTCCCCAATCAGCCCCAGCATTTT.

This chain joins TRBV10-3 and TRBJ2-2, with 7 bases identical to TRBD2. Trimming at V came to 3 bases and at J to 6 bases, leaving 4 bases not matched to a gene. The CDR3 is 14 amino acids. The V gene's germline CDR1 is ENHRY and CDR2 SYGVKD. For the CDR3, the DNA is TGTGCCATCAGTGAAACGGGGGGATCCGGGGAGCTGTTTTTT. It translates to CAISETGGSGELFF.

The chain has TRBV5-4 and TRBJ2-7, with 10 bases that match TRBD1. Germline assignment: CDR1 SGHNT and CDR2 YYREEE (reference sequence). J gave up 0 bases and V 4 bases, and 4 bases lay outside the gene matches. This CDR3 spans 15 amino acids. The CDR3 DNA sequence: TGTGCCAGCAGCAAAAGGACAGGGGGCTCCTACGAGCAGTACTTC. Its protein is CASSKRTGGSYEQYF.

CDR3 loop: CASSFGTSNNEQFF. The CDR3 coding sequence is TGTGCCAGCAGCTTCGGGACTAGTAACAATGAGCAGTTCTTC. The rearrangement links TRBV7-9 to TRBJ2-1; TRBD2 aligns across 8 bases. Germline loops: CDR1 SEHNR, CDR2 FQNEAQ (reference sequence). Trimming at V came to 3 bases and at J to 5 bases, leaving 3 bases not matched to a gene. The CDR3 is 14 residues long.

The chain recombines TRBV15 with TRBJ2-1, with D perhaps TRBD2 (5 bases). The CDR3 runs to 15 residues. V lost 3 bases and J 7 bases, leaving 16 bases between the germline ends. Germline V gives CDR1 LNHNV, CDR2 YYDKDF (reference sequence). The CDR3 nucleotides are TGTGCCACCAGCAGTCCCCCCGGAGGATGGAATGAGCAGTTCTTC. Translated: CATSSPPGGWNEQFF.

This clonotype was counted only a few times. The chain employs TRBV18 and TRBJ2-7; 9 bases line up with TRBD2. V shed 2 bases and J 0 bases; nucleotides not matched to a gene: 2. Germline V gives CDR1 KGHSH, CDR2 LQKENI. This CDR3 is 15 amino acids long. Here the CDR3 reads CASSPLAGDSYEQYF. For the CDR3, the DNA is TGTGCCAGCTCACCATTAGCGGGAGACTCCTACGAGCAGTACTTC.

DNA of the CDR3: TGTGCCAGCAGTCCCCCGACTAGCCCACGGGAGCAGTTCTTC. Its translation: CASSPPTSPREQFF. The genes are TRBV27 and TRBJ2-1, with TRBD2 identical over 7 bases. This CDR3 contains 14 residues. With 5 bases clipped from V and 10 bases from J, the junction kept 11 bases outside the gene matches. Germline CDR1 reads MNHEY; CDR2 reads SMNVEV (reference sequence).

The sample holds one count of this clonotype. The chain's CDR3 is CSVDLSGSSYEQYF. The DNA of the CDR3 is TGCAGCGTCGACCTTAGCGGGAGCTCCTACGAGCAGTACTTC. The chain combines TRBV29-1 with TRBJ2-7; TRBD2 aligns across 9 bases. CDR3 length: 14 amino acids. J lost 0 bases, V lost 6 bases, and 6 bases had no gene match. Germline CDR1 and CDR2: SQVTM and ANQGSEA.

This clonotype appeared once. This chain links TRBV7-8 with TRBJ2-7; 9 bases map to TRBD1. This CDR3 is built from 17 residues. Trimming at V came to 5 bases and at J to 3 bases, leaving 14 bases not matched to a gene. Germline V gene data show CDR1 as SGHVS and CDR2 as FQNEAQ. The CDR3 DNA follows: TGTGCCAGCAGCCCCAACCCGGGACAGGGTAAAGGCTACGAGCAGTACTTC. This translates into CASSPNPGQGKGYEQYF.

This chain connects TRBV2 to TRBJ1-2; no reliable D call. V gave up 2 bases and J gave up 5 bases, with 12 bases separating them. Germline V gives CDR1 SNHLY, CDR2 FYNNEI. The CDR3 is 14 amino acids. For the CDR3, the DNA is TGTGCCAGCAGTGAATCGGGCCGGCTTTATGGCTACACCTTC. It codes for CASSESGRLYGYTF.